The 14 T cell receptor beta chains reported below all come from one sample, sequenced in a study of naive CD8 T cells in extremely preterm neonates. The study's findings and limits: Preterm infants showed shorter CDR3s, fewer N additions and less trimming than older groups.

Profiled with immunoSEQ multiplex PCR; TCRdb holds only in-frame clones, not every one. The data hold about 23,000 clones, with around 88% observed a single time. No antigen has been identified for these receptors. Extremely preterm births at roughly 22-27 weeks of gestation supplied the samples. Sequencing input: naive CD8+ T cells from cord blood. Source of these receptors: a boy who was born preterm.

This chain uses TRBV5-1 with TRBJ2-7; 11 bases fit TRBD1. From germline, CDR1 is SGHRS and CDR2 YFSETQ. CDR3 length equals 14 residues. The J segment lost 3 bases and the V segment lost 3 bases, leaving 2 bases of the junction unmatched. The DNA for the CDR3 is TGCGCCAGCAGCTCGGACAGGGGGCGCTACGAGCAGTACTTC. Its protein is CASSSDRGRYEQYF.

The chain couples TRBV4-1 to TRBJ2-7; 9 bases align to TRBD1. Losses at the gene ends were 5 bases for V and 3 bases for J; bases not matched to a gene: 5. The germline gives CDR1 MGHRA, CDR2 YSYEKL. The CDR3 covers 14 residues. Written as DNA, the CDR3 is TGCGCCAGCAGCGATAAGACAGGGGGCTACGAGCAGTACTTC. It specifies CASSDKTGGYEQYF.

CDR3 sequence reads: CASSLGASEQYF. In DNA, the CDR3 is TGTGCCAGCAGCTTGGGAGCGTCCGAGCAGTACTTC. J is TRBJ2-7 and V is TRBV5-6; D gene unclear. The CDR3 extends over 12 amino acids. Per germline, CDR1 SGHDT and CDR2 YYEEEE. Trimming took off 0 bases at V and 6 bases at J, with 7 bases between the two ends.

Remarks on this clone: Additional DNA sequences in this sample encode the identical CDR3. This rearrangement joins TRBV9 to TRBJ2-5, with 10 bases fitting TRBD2. The junction had 0 bases not matched to a gene; V was cut back by 3 bases and J by 1 base. Germline CDR1 SGDLS, CDR2 YYNGEE. The CDR3 runs to 14 residues. The CDR3, as DNA: TGTGCCAGCAGCGGGACTAGCGGCCAAGAGACCCAGTACTTC. It specifies CASSGTSGQETQYF.

This chain links TRBV11-3 with TRBJ2-1; the D is unclear. V dropped 1 base and J dropped 2 bases, with 9 bases sitting between them. This CDR3 region has 15 residues. Germline CDR1 reads SGHNT; CDR2 reads YENEEA. CDR3 DNA sequence: TGTGCCAGCAGCTTAGGCCTGTCCACCTACAATGAGCAGTTCTTC. Its protein is CASSLGLSTYNEQFF.

Regarding this clone: A much bigger clone sits one base away, suggesting this may be a read error. This sequence joins TRBV19 and TRBJ1-1, with D possibly TRBD1 on 5 matching bases. CDR1 LNHDA and CDR2 SQIVND come from the germline V gene (reference sequence). The CDR3 contains 12 residues. V lost 3 bases and J 3 bases, leaving 5 bases between the germline ends. The CDR3 coding sequence is TGTGCCAGTAGTATGGGGGACACTGAAGCTTTCTTT. This codes for CASSMGDTEAFF.

The V call is TRBV10-1, the J call TRBJ2-3, with D unclear. Germline V gene data show CDR1 as WNHNN and CDR2 as SYGVQD (reference sequence). The V end lost 0 bases, the J end lost 6 bases, and 4 bases lay between the germline ends. CDR3 length: 12 amino acids. The CDR3: CASSESGDTQYF. In DNA form, the CDR3 reads TGCGCCAGCAGTGAGTCGGGGGATACGCAGTATTTT.

The V call is TRBV28, the J call TRBJ2-3; 8 bases line up with TRBD2. Germline assignment: CDR1 MDHEN and CDR2 SYDVKM. After removal of 3 bases from V and 2 bases from J, the junction contained 10 bases not matched to a gene. This CDR3 is 17 amino acids long. The CDR3 coding sequence is TGTGCCAGCAGTTTCGTCCGGGGGGGACCACTCACAGATACGCAGTATTTT. This encodes CASSFVRGGPLTDTQYF.

In its sample, this clone was seen once. The chain uses TRBV5-1 and TRBJ2-7; 8 bases fit TRBD1. J lost 2 bases, V lost 5 bases, and 0 bases had no gene match. CDR1 and CDR2 from the germline V gene are SGHRS and YFSETQ. This CDR3 is built from 12 residues. CDR3 in DNA: TGCGCCAGCAGACAGGGGGCCTACGAGCAGTACTTC. Translated: CASRQGAYEQYF.

The V and J genes are TRBV12-5 and TRBJ2-2; 14 bases agree with TRBD2. This CDR3 region has 16 residues. Trimming took 5 bases from V and 1 from J; bases not matched to a gene: 0. Germline V gene sequence: CDR1 LGHNT, CDR2 FRNRAP. CDR3 bases: TGTGCTAGTGGTGGACTAGCGGGGGGGAACACCGGGGAGCTGTTTTTT. It yields the protein CASGGLAGGNTGELFF.

The chain recombines TRBV10-3 with TRBJ2-7, with 12 bases matching TRBD2. Germline lookup yields CDR1 ENHRY and CDR2 SYGVKD. Germline trimming cut 6 bases from V and 6 bases from J; bases unmatched to any gene: 0. This CDR3 contains 12 residues. The CDR3 sequence: CAIRLAGGEQYF. The CDR3 DNA reads as TGTGCCATCAGACTAGCGGGGGGCGAGCAGTACTTC.

This sequence joins TRBV21-1 and TRBJ2-6; the table calls TRBD1, which could not be checked here. TRBV21-1 constitutes a pseudogene. CDR3 length equals 16 residues. The CDR3 sequence is CASSKRDSSGANVLTF. As DNA, the CDR3 is TGTGCCAGCAGCAAACGGGACAGCTCTGGGGCCAACGTCCTGACTTTC.

The chain is built from TRBV5-5 and TRBJ1-2, with TRBD1 matching over 7 bases. Germline loops: CDR1 SGHKS, CDR2 YYEKEE (reference sequence). This CDR3 is 13 amino acids long. V lost 4 bases and J lost 5; bases outside the gene matches: 5. Written as DNA, the CDR3 is TGTGCCAGCAGCGACAGGGTTTTTTATGGCTACACCTTC. This codes for CASSDRVFYGYTF.

V usage is TRBV30 and J usage is TRBJ1-2; 7 bases line up with TRBD1. The ends lost 4 bases at V and 4 bases at J; junction bases unmatched: 0. Germline CDR1 reads GTSNPN; CDR2 reads SVGIG (reference sequence). This CDR3 region has 11 residues. CDR3 bases: TGTGCCTGGACAGGGGGCTATGGCTACACCTTC. Encoded protein: CAWTGGYGYTF.